The 17 T cell receptor beta chains reported below all come from one sample, sequenced in a study of T cell repertoires in cytomegalovirus infection. TCRdb called the reads again in MiXCR, with one record for every CDR3 protein. In the table there are roughly 730,000 distinct CDR3 sequences, about 30% of which are singletons. No antigens are known for them. This material consisted of cultured PBMCs, taken from culture after CMV antigen stimulation. Receptors were obtained from a human donor in good health (CMV status not recorded). Some clones in this sample may be carry-over from other donors' samples.

This rearrangement joins TRBV7-9 to TRBJ1-6; TRBD1 might be the D (5 bases). Germline-derived CDR1 and CDR2 are SEHNR and FQNEAQ (reference sequence). Between the trimmed V and J ends, which lost 5 bases and 12 bases, there was a span of 8 bases. This CDR3 spans 11 amino acids. The CDR3 nucleotides read TGTGCCAGCAGCCAGGGTGGACCCCTCCACTTT. Its protein product is CASSQGGPLHF.

This clonotype was seen a handful of times. The V gene is TRBV4-1, the J gene TRBJ2-7; TRBD2 might be the D (5 bases). CDR3 length: 15 residues. Germline V CDR1 and CDR2: MGHRA, YSYEKL. Trimming took off 4 bases at V and 5 bases at J, with 18 bases between the two ends. CDR3 sequence (DNA): TGCGCCAGCAGCCTTGGTCGCACTGACTACCACGAGCAGTACTTC. As protein: CASSLGRTDYHEQYF.

This clonotype was seen a handful of times. The chain is built from TRBV18 and TRBJ2-7; TRBD2 matches 12 bases. Germline trimming cut 6 bases from V and 5 bases from J; bases unmatched to any gene: 5. The CDR3 is made up of 14 amino acids. Germline values: CDR1 KGHSH, CDR2 LQKENI. CDR3 sequence (DNA): TGTGCCAGCTCGCAGACTAGCGGGGGTAACGAGCAGTACTTC. Its protein is CASSQTSGGNEQYF.

V usage is TRBV7-9 and J usage is TRBJ2-1; 8 bases fit TRBD2. In germline, CDR1 is SEHNR, CDR2 FQNEAQ (reference sequence). There are 15 residues in the CDR3. The V and J ends lost 5 bases and 4 bases, in that order; junction bases with no gene match: 7. The CDR3 nucleotides are TGTGCCAGCAGCCTTAGCGGGGACAAATACAATGAGCAGTTCTTC. This encodes CASSLSGDKYNEQFF. Together with reference TRBV7-9 and TRBJ2-1, the CDR3 gives the full variable domain: DTGVSQNPRHKITKRGQNVTFRCDPISEHNRLYWYRQTLGQGPEFLTYFQNEAQLEKSRLLSDRFSAERPKGSFSTLEIQRTEQGDSAMYLCASSLSGDKYNEQFFGPGTRLTVL.

The chain links TRBV11-2 to TRBJ2-5; 7 bases align to TRBD1. The CDR3 runs 15 residues. Germline V gives CDR1 SGHAT, CDR2 FQNNGV. V gave up 5 bases and J gave up 4 bases; unmatched junction bases: 10. CDR3 sequence: CASSRRRQGSETQYF. The CDR3 DNA is TGTGCCAGCAGCCGAAGACGACAGGGATCAGAGACCCAGTACTTC.

This clonotype was detected only once. The chain couples TRBV24-1 to TRBJ2-1; tentatively, D is TRBD1 or TRBD2 (5 bases each). V lost 0 bases and J lost 3, with 11 bases in between. This CDR3 is built from 16 residues. Per germline, CDR1 KGHDR and CDR2 SFDVKD. CDR3 sequence (DNA): TGTGCCACCAGTGATTTGTCGGGGCCAAGCTACAATGAGCAGTTCTTC. Translated, it gives CATSDLSGPSYNEQFF.

J is TRBJ1-2 and V is TRBV27, with 8 positions matching TRBD1. CDR1 is MNHEY and CDR2 is SMNVEV in the germline V gene (reference sequence). The J segment lost 8 bases and the V segment lost 6 bases, leaving 11 bases of the junction unmatched. The CDR3 has 14 residues. The CDR3 nucleotides are TGTGCCAGCAGAGCAGCAGGGGGCATTATGGGCTACACCTTC. This translates into CASRAAGGIMGYTF.

The chain combines TRBV20-1 with TRBJ2-1, with a tentative D call TRBD1 (6 bases). Between the trimmed V and J ends, which lost 5 bases and 4 bases, there was a span of 12 bases. The length of the CDR3 is 13 residues. The germline V gene encodes CDR1 DFQATT and CDR2 SNEGSKA (reference sequence). The CDR3 protein is CSAALQGYNEQFF. The CDR3 DNA sequence: TGCAGTGCTGCACTACAGGGATACAATGAGCAGTTCTTC.

The chain uses TRBV19 and TRBJ2-3; TRBD1 aligns across 8 bases. The germline gives CDR1 LNHDA, CDR2 SQIVND (reference sequence). Losses at the gene ends were 9 bases for V and 0 bases for J; bases not matched to a gene: 8. CDR3 size: 15 residues. The DNA of the CDR3 is TGTGCCAGCGGTGGGACAGGCCACAGCACAGATACGCAGTATTTT. Translating it yields CASGGTGHSTDTQYF.

This chain joins TRBV2 and TRBJ1-6; unclear D gene. Trimming left V 2 bases short and J 7 bases short, with 12 bases between. The CDR3 has 15 amino acids. In germline, CDR1 is SNHLY, CDR2 FYNNEI. The CDR3 DNA reads as TGTGCCAGCAGTGAACGGGCGCCGGGGAATTCACCCCTCCACTTT. Protein sequence: CASSERAPGNSPLHF.

The chain links TRBV12-3 or TRBV12-4 to TRBJ2-3, with D possibly TRBD1 on 6 matching bases. V was shortened by 4 bases and J by 3 bases, with 23 bases between the two germline ends. The CDR3 consists of 18 residues. This chain's CDR3 is CASSSLAGTYHNTDTQYF. The CDR3 DNA follows: TGTGCCAGCAGTTCATTGGCCGGGACATACCACAATACAGATACGCAGTATTTT.

The chain joins TRBV20-1 to TRBJ2-7; possible D gene TRBD2, 8 bases. Germline V lookup: CDR1 DFQATT, CDR2 SNEGSKA (reference sequence). The CDR3 is 13 amino acids. V was pared by 5 bases and J by 5 bases, with 16 bases between. The CDR3 loop is CSARQGGGNEQYF. The CDR3 region has the DNA TGCAGTGCTCGACAGGGCGGGGGGAACGAGCAGTACTTC.

This clonotype was recorded only once. V and J are TRBV20-1 and TRBJ2-5, with D possibly matching TRBD2 (6 bases). Germline CDR1 and CDR2: DFQATT and SNEGSKA (reference sequence). This CDR3 is 14 amino acids long. Between the trimmed V and J ends, which lost 5 bases and 6 bases, there was a span of 19 bases. The CDR3 sequence is CSAEWRAGPKTQYF. The CDR3 coding sequence is TGCAGTGCTGAGTGGCGGGCGGGGCCGAAGACCCAGTACTTC.

CDR3 amino acids: CASSQGTRNTEAFF. CDR3 DNA sequence: TGCGCCAGCAGCCAAGGGACTCGAAACACTGAAGCTTTCTTT. V usage is TRBV5-1 and J usage is TRBJ1-1, with a weak D call TRBD1 (5 bases). The CDR3 consists of 14 residues. Looked up from germline, CDR1 is SGHRS and CDR2 is YFSETQ. The V gene lost 4 bases and the J gene lost 2 bases, with 12 bases spanning the gap.

This clonotype has only a few counts. The chain employs TRBV6-2 or TRBV6-3 and TRBJ2-7, with D perhaps matching TRBD1 (6 bases). V was pared by 0 bases and J by 1 base, with 16 bases between. This CDR3 has 17 amino acids. Germline loops: CDR1 MNHEY, CDR2 SVGEGT. CDR3 residues: CASSYSPFKTGSYEQYF. DNA of the CDR3: TGTGCCAGCAGTTACTCTCCCTTTAAGACAGGTTCCTACGAGCAGTACTTC.

V gene TRBV19 combines with J gene TRBJ2-7, with D possibly matching TRBD1 (6 bases). Trimming removed 6 bases at V and 2 bases at J, with 11 bases between. CDR3 length equals 13 residues. Germline-derived CDR1 and CDR2 are LNHDA and SQIVND (reference sequence). CDR3 sequence reads: CASSTDSPYEQYF. In DNA form, the CDR3 reads TGTGCCAGTAGCACGGACAGCCCCTACGAGCAGTACTTC.

In its sample, this clonotype was seen a few times. The chain combines TRBV25-1 with TRBJ2-1; 8 nucleotides agree with TRBD2. The CDR3 contains 17 residues. Unmatched junction bases numbered 10, after V lost 6 bases and J lost 0 bases. The germline V gene encodes CDR1 MGHDK and CDR2 SYGVNS. The CDR3 loop is CASRSTSGGPSYNEQFF. The CDR3 DNA reads TGTGCCAGCAGATCTACTAGCGGAGGGCCCTCCTACAATGAGCAGTTCTTC.